This entry describes one T cell receptor beta chain. This receptor's antigen is unknown. Because the CDR3 is missing its conserved closing phenylalanine or tryptophan, this is likely a read error. The DNA is left out, because the CDR3 cannot be placed on it with certainty; the CDR3 is given as TCRdb lists it. This specimen comes from a study of T cells in Graves' hyperthyroidism and ophthalmopathy (dated by TCRdb to between 2018 and 2021). A note on the overall study: A discovery cohort of 95 to 100 patients, approximately 45 with Graves' ophthalmopathy and fewer than 65 with stable Graves' hyperthyroidism, was used to find distinguishing TCR V-J signatures. Prospective prediction of ophthalmopathy was tested in an independent validation cohort consisting of some 19 hyperthyroidism patients and over 15 patients who later progressed to ophthalmopathy. For training and testing, the 80 to 100 patients in the discovery cohort were randomly divided in a 7:3 ratio. In addition, the study compared T-cell repertoires in thyroid tissue and in blood from six Graves' hyperthyroidism patients. Once sampling was done, hyperthyroidism patients were given methimazole at a starting dose of 30 mg daily, whereas ophthalmopathy patients were given high-dose intravenous methylprednisolone. The paper describes TCR Vbeta CDR3 sequencing of fewer than 150 peripheral blood samples, made up of around 41 ophthalmopathy patients, 70 to 75 hyperthyroidism patients and some 17 progressor patients.

A patient counted as having stable Graves' hyperthyroidism if no progression to ophthalmopathy occurred over 18 months of follow-up. Hyperthyroidism patients were newly diagnosed, had a disease duration of under 2 months, and were aged 18 to 65 years. The study excluded patients with uncontrolled infections, other autoimmune diseases, pregnancy or lactation. Diagnoses were established on the basis of clinical symptoms, serum thyroxine and TRAb, thyroid ultrasound, and orbital computed tomography. Total RNA was extracted with Trizol reagent, and quality was checked on an Agilent 2100 Bioanalyzer. The CDR3 extends over 13 residues, inclusive of both ends. CDR1 and CDR2 are read off the germline V gene as SGHTA and FQGNSA. The TCR beta CDR3 regions were amplified from the RNA transcripts. For the first round of RT-PCR on the TCR CDR3, the HTBI primer set was used together with the Qiagen OneStep RT-PCR kit. The libraries were constructed in a second round of multiplex PCR and then size-selected and purified. Paired-end sequencing of the libraries was performed with 100 bp reads on an Illumina HiSeq2000. Turning to the authors' computational methods: SOAPnuke was used to process the raw data, throwing out any read that contained adapters or uncalled bases, had a mean Phred below 15, or lacked an exact constant-primer or identifier match. COPE v1.2.5 was used to merge high-quality paired reads, and clonotypes were defined as unique nucleotide sequences. Clonotypes were aligned to IMGT TRBV, TRBD and TRBJ reference segments using MiTCR v1.1. Only V-J combinations with frequency above 0.0001, covering 99.2% of repertoires, were analysed. The TCS score was defined as the ratio of F50 (clonal expansion) to E x V (chaos), calculated using BLOSUM62-based TCRdist between CDR3 peptides within each V-J. Welch's t-statistics and random forest reduced around 520 V-J features to roughly 13, which were used in a naive Bayes classifier (R e1071). Thyroid-blood repertoire similarity was quantified with the Morisita-Horn index. TCRdb reprocessing: public reads trimmed at Q25 with fastp, clones called with MiXCR, in-frame beta chains kept. Each record represents a unique CDR3 protein, reported with the most common genes and DNA among its rows. The V and J calls were not made by the authors but by TCRdb's processing. Counted in this sample were approximately 500,000 distinct CDR3 sequences; 35% to 55% of them appeared once. Together, the top ten hold around 7.7% of the sample.

The research as a whole found: Sample size was not statistically predetermined, and blinding of investigators to group allocation was not performed. Blood samples also contained most of the expanded thyroid clonotypes (frequency above 0.001), which suggests that blood repertoires may reflect thyroid immune responses. In validation, the model predicted progression to ophthalmopathy a median of 6.5 months before onset, with over 60% sensitivity and around 76% specificity. A model built on a 13 V-J signature distinguished ophthalmopathy from stable hyperthyroidism, reaching around 90% sensitivity and around 81% specificity in cross-validation and 80%/75% in testing.

Source material: peripheral blood or thyroid tissue (not recorded which). This clonotype was obtained from a woman under 30 with Graves' hyperthyroidism. The V and J segments used are TRBV7-2 and TRBJ2-7; the DNA was not used to check the table's D call, TRBD2. The CDR3 protein sequence reads: CASSLPGGTARQL.